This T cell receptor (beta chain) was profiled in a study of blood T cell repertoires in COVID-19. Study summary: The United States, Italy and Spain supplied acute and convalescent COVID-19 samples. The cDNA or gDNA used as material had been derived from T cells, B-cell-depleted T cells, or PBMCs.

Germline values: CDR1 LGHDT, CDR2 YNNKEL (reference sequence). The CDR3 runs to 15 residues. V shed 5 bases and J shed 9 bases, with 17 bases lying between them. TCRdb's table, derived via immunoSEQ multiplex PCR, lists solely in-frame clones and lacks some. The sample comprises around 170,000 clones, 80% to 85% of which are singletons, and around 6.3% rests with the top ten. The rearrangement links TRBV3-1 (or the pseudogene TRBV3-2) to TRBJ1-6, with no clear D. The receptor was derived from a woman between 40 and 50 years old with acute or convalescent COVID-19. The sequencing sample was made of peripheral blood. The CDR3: CASSDGNLRSSPLHF. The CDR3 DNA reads TGTGCCAGCAGCGACGGCAACCTCCGGAGTTCACCCCTCCACTTT.